This T cell receptor (beta chain) is drawn from a study of PD-L1 blockade in urothelial cancer. Time point defined: pretreatment peripheral blood. Repertoires were generated with immunoSEQ multiplex PCR, while TCRdb's copy carries only in-frame clones and drops some. The data hold under 50,000 clones, with about nine tenths observed a single time. This clone was counted a few times. V lost 4 bases, J lost 1 base, and 4 bases stayed unmatched. The CDR3 totals 16 residues. From germline, CDR1 is MNHEY and CDR2 SVGAGI. This clonotype was sampled from a woman in her fifties or sixties with urothelial cancer. The material was PBMCs, obtained around atezolizumab (anti-PD-L1) treatment. The V call is TRBV6-5, the J call TRBJ2-2; 9 bases agree with TRBD2. Here the CDR3 DNA reads TGTGCCAGCAGTTCCCTAGCGGGGATGAACACCGGGGAGCTGTTTTTT. It yields the protein CASSSLAGMNTGELFF.